Listed below are T cell receptor beta chains from one sample, sequenced in a study of human T cells and chemical hapten exposure. TCRdb reanalysed the RACE reads using MiXCR and keeps one entry per CDR3 protein. The sample lists around 380,000 distinct CDR3 sequences, more than 4.5% occurring once. Material: whole blood, obtained in connection with sensitization to the hapten diphenylcyclopropenone (DPC). These receptors were collected from a woman aged 45-65 years with alopecia areata. Some clones in this sample may be carry-over from other donors' samples. Each CDR3 is given with its conserved first and last residue. A D gene is named only where the DNA matches it firmly. The size entry is marked missing in some rows and otherwise reads once, few, many or a size class.

v_gene: TRBV4-1; abundance: few; d_gene: .; j_gene: TRBJ2-7; CDR3nt: TGCGCCAGCAGCCAAGAAGTCCGTACCCAGATTGGTGGTGGGCAGTACTTC; CDR3aa: CASSQEVRTQIGGGQYF
v_gene: TRBV28; abundance: .; d_gene: .; j_gene: TRBJ2-1; CDR3nt: TGTGCCAGCTTCGGGTCGGGAGTTCCCTACAATGAGCAGTTCTTC; CDR3aa: CASFGSGVPYNEQFF
v_gene: TRBV20-1; abundance: .; d_gene: .; j_gene: TRBJ2-3; CDR3nt: TGCAGTGCTAGAATTCGTTCGGCCCTAGGGGCAGATACGCAGTATTTT; CDR3aa: CSARIRSALGADTQYF
v_gene: TRBV12-3/TRBV12-4; abundance: many; d_gene: .; j_gene: TRBJ1-1; CDR3nt: TGTGCCAGCAGTTTTGCTGTGAACACTGAAGCTTTCTTT; CDR3aa: CASSFAVNTEAFF
v_gene: TRBV15; abundance: .; d_gene: TRBD1; j_gene: TRBJ2-7; CDR3nt: TGTGCCACCAGCCATTACAGGGGGAATTCCTACGAGCAGTACTTC; CDR3aa: CATSHYRGNSYEQYF
v_gene: TRBV7-9; abundance: many; d_gene: TRBD2; j_gene: TRBJ2-1; CDR3nt: TGTGCCAGCAGCTTACCGGGACTACGAGAATACAATGAGCAGTTCTTC; CDR3aa: CASSLPGLREYNEQFF
v_gene: TRBV12-3/TRBV12-4; abundance: few; d_gene: TRBD1; j_gene: TRBJ1-6; CDR3nt: TGTGCCAGCAGCCGTACAGGGGGCGATTCACCCCTCCACTTT; CDR3aa: CASSRTGGDSPLHF
v_gene: TRBV12-3/TRBV12-4; abundance: many; d_gene: .; j_gene: TRBJ2-1; CDR3nt: TGTGCCAGCAGTTTGGACGGAATATCCTACAATGAGCAGTTCTTC; CDR3aa: CASSLDGISYNEQFF
v_gene: TRBV27; abundance: many; d_gene: .; j_gene: TRBJ1-5; CDR3nt: TGTGCCAGCAGCCCGACAGGTAGCAATCAGCCCCAGCATTTT; CDR3aa: CASSPTGSNQPQHF
v_gene: TRBV20-1; abundance: .; d_gene: TRBD2; j_gene: TRBJ2-3; CDR3nt: TGCAGTGCTAGAGACCCCCAGCGGGAGCCACCCAAAGATACGCAGTATTTT; CDR3aa: CSARDPQREPPKDTQYF
v_gene: TRBV27; abundance: .; d_gene: .; j_gene: TRBJ2-5; CDR3nt: TGTGCCAGCAGTGTCGGACGGGAAGAGACCCAGTACTTC; CDR3aa: CASSVGREETQYF
v_gene: TRBV11-2; abundance: few; d_gene: .; j_gene: TRBJ2-3; CDR3nt: TGTGCCAGCATTCCCCGGGGCCTTAGCACAGATACGCAGTATTTT; CDR3aa: CASIPRGLSTDTQYF
v_gene: TRBV7-9; abundance: .; d_gene: TRBD2; j_gene: TRBJ2-3; CDR3nt: TGTGCCAGCAGCTTTGTAGGACTAGAGCTAGATACGCAGTATTTT; CDR3aa: CASSFVGLELDTQYF
v_gene: TRBV20-1; abundance: many; d_gene: TRBD1; j_gene: TRBJ1-2; CDR3nt: TGCAGTGCGGAAGCCCAGGGGGCGCCCGGCTACACCTTC; CDR3aa: CSAEAQGAPGYTF
v_gene: TRBV20-1; abundance: .; d_gene: .; j_gene: TRBJ1-5; CDR3nt: TGCAGTGCTAGACAGCAGCCCCAGCATTTT; CDR3aa: CSARQQPQHF
v_gene: TRBV5-1; abundance: many; d_gene: TRBD1; j_gene: TRBJ2-3; CDR3nt: TGCGCCAGCAGCCTTGCGTGGACAGGGGGCTACACAGATACGCAGTATTTT; CDR3aa: CASSLAWTGGYTDTQYF
v_gene: TRBV7-8; abundance: many; d_gene: TRBD2; j_gene: TRBJ2-3; CDR3nt: TGTGCCAGCAGCCCCAGACTAGCGGGGGGCCTTAGCACAGATACGCAGTATTTT; CDR3aa: CASSPRLAGGLSTDTQYF
v_gene: TRBV12-5; abundance: many; d_gene: .; j_gene: TRBJ2-5; CDR3nt: TGTGCTAGTGGTTTGACCCCCCAAGAGACCCAGTACTTC; CDR3aa: CASGLTPQETQYF
v_gene: TRBV6-5; abundance: .; d_gene: .; j_gene: TRBJ1-5; CDR3nt: TGTGCCAGCAGTCCCTCCACGGTTTACAATCAGCCCCAGCATTTT; CDR3aa: CASSPSTVYNQPQHF
v_gene: TRBV24-1; abundance: .; d_gene: .; j_gene: TRBJ2-3; CDR3nt: TGTGCCACCAGTGATTTAGGAGGAGATACGCAGTATTTT; CDR3aa: CATSDLGGDTQYF